The 28 T cell receptor beta chains below all came from one sample that was sequenced in a study of blood T cell repertoires in COVID-19. Sequencing was performed with immunoSEQ multiplex PCR; in TCRdb, only in-frame clones are kept and a portion is missing. Here the sample spans approximately 250,000 clones, around 83% being singletons. The sample comprised peripheral blood. The receptors originated from a man aged 40-49 years who had recovered from COVID-19.

This clone was detected a few times. The rearrangement joins TRBV5-1 to TRBJ1-2; weak D call: TRBD1 (6 bases). V dropped 4 bases and J dropped 6 bases, with 13 bases sitting between them. Germline assignment: CDR1 SGHRS and CDR2 YFSETQ. The CDR3 spans 13 residues. The CDR3 DNA reads as TGCGCCAGCAGCCAAATGGGGGCGGATGGCTACACCTTC. Its protein product is CASSQMGADGYTF.

J is TRBJ1-3 and V is TRBV6-5; the D is unclear. CDR1 is MNHEY and CDR2 is SVGAGI in the germline V gene. Trimming took 2 bases from V and 7 from J, leaving 9 bases between them. The CDR3 contains 13 residues. The DNA of the CDR3 is TGTGCCAGCAGTTACGGAGGGTCCAACACCATATATTTT. It is translated as CASSYGGSNTIYF.

The V call is TRBV7-9, the J call TRBJ2-5, with D unclear. CDR3 length: 14 amino acids. The germline gives CDR1 SEHNR, CDR2 FQNEAQ (reference sequence). The germline V and J ends were trimmed by 1 base and 4 bases, with 10 bases remaining between them. CDR3 DNA sequence: TGTGCCAGCAGCTTAGTTGGCAGAATAGAGACCCAGTACTTC. Protein product: CASSLVGRIETQYF.

The V call is TRBV7-2, the J call TRBJ1-1, with 12 nucleotides matching TRBD1. Germline V gene sequence: CDR1 SGHTA, CDR2 FQGNSA. This CDR3 comprises 16 residues. V shed 5 bases and J 4 bases; nucleotides not matched to a gene: 8. The CDR3 DNA is TGTGCCAGCAGCCCTGCCGGGACAGGGGGCCGCACTGAAGCTTTCTTT. This gives the protein CASSPAGTGGRTEAFF.

This sequence joins TRBV6-5 and TRBJ1-3; possible D gene TRBD1, 5 bases. The CDR3 length is 15 residues. V was pared by 4 bases and J by 4 bases, with 14 bases between. Germline values: CDR1 MNHEY, CDR2 SVGAGI. The CDR3 protein is CASSSHDSQGNTIYF. The CDR3 DNA follows: TGTGCCAGCAGTTCACACGACAGCCAGGGAAACACCATATATTTT.

The J gene is TRBJ2-1, the V gene TRBV7-2; TRBD2 matches at 7 bases. CDR1 is SGHTA and CDR2 is FQGNSA in the germline V gene. The CDR3 is 14 residues long. V lost 1 base to trimming and J lost 7 bases; unmatched junction nucleotides: 4. DNA for the CDR3: TGTGCCAGCAGCTTAGGTGGGACTAAGAATGAGCAGTTCTTC. Its translation is CASSLGGTKNEQFF.

The chain combines TRBV9 with TRBJ2-7; TRBD2 aligns across 9 bases. This CDR3 is built from 14 residues. Germline values: CDR1 SGDLS, CDR2 YYNGEE. V shed 3 bases and J 6 bases; nucleotides not matched to a gene: 7. This chain's CDR3 is CASSAAGTSSEQYF. For the CDR3, the DNA is TGTGCCAGCAGCGCAGCCGGGACTAGCTCCGAGCAGTACTTC.

The chain recombines TRBV2 with TRBJ2-5; 9 bases align to TRBD2. Losses at the gene ends were 7 bases for V and 6 bases for J; bases not matched to a gene: 12. The CDR3 totals 15 residues. The germline gives CDR1 SNHLY, CDR2 FYNNEI. Written as DNA, the CDR3 is TGTGCCAGCATGTCGGGCGGGAGGGCCTTGCAGACCCAGTACTTC. This sequence encodes CASMSGGRALQTQYF.

This clone was recorded once. This chain connects TRBV11-2 to TRBJ2-7; TRBD2 is a possible D gene (6 bases). CDR1 is SGHAT, CDR2 FQNNGV, per germline. Trimming left V 4 bases short and J 5 bases short, with 18 bases between. The CDR3 covers 15 residues. The CDR3 bases are TGTGCCAGCAGCTCGGTAGTGAACTCGGGGGACGAGCAGTACTTC. It yields the protein CASSSVVNSGDEQYF.

This rearrangement joins TRBV5-4 to TRBJ2-7; 9 bases line up with TRBD1. Trimming at V came to 5 bases and at J to 3 bases, leaving 9 bases not matched to a gene. The CDR3 runs to 15 residues. Germline V gives CDR1 SGHNT, CDR2 YYREEE (reference sequence). Here the CDR3 DNA reads TGTGCCAGCAGTTCCGCCGGACAGGGGATCTACGAGCAGTACTTC. Translated, it gives CASSSAGQGIYEQYF.

The genes are TRBV2 and TRBJ1-6; 7 bases map to TRBD1. Germline loops: CDR1 SNHLY, CDR2 FYNNEI. This CDR3 is built from 15 residues. V lost 4 bases, J lost 1 base, and 1 base stayed unmatched. Here the CDR3 DNA reads TGTGCCAGCAGTGCACAGGGGTCCTATAATTCACCCCTCCACTTT. Its translation is CASSAQGSYNSPLHF.

This sequence joins TRBV5-5 and TRBJ2-7, with a weak D call TRBD1 (6 bases). Trimming took off 0 bases at V and 7 bases at J, with 14 bases between the two ends. Per germline, CDR1 SGHKS and CDR2 YYEKEE (reference sequence). The CDR3 runs to 14 residues. CDR3 sequence reads: CASSLEQGLGEQYF. CDR3 nucleotide sequence: TGTGCCAGCAGCTTGGAACAGGGTCTGGGAGAGCAGTACTTC.

This clone was found many times. The J gene is TRBJ2-1, the V gene TRBV27, with D unclear. The V end was cut by 2 bases, the J end by 4 bases, with 12 bases between. Germline V gene lookup returns CDR1 MNHEY and CDR2 SMNVEV (reference sequence). The CDR3 length is 15 residues. CDR3 region: CASSLRPLPYNEQFF. The CDR3, as DNA: TGTGCCAGCAGTTTACGTCCCCTCCCTTACAATGAGCAGTTCTTC.

The chain uses TRBV5-1 and TRBJ1-2; D remains unclear. The CDR3 covers 13 residues. CDR1 and CDR2 from the germline V gene are SGHRS and YFSETQ. Trimming removed 1 base from V and 5 bases from J, with 9 bases in between. CDR3 residues: CASSLPTVYGYTF. CDR3 nucleotide sequence: TGCGCCAGCAGCTTGCCCACAGTTTATGGCTACACCTTC.

The chain uses TRBV11-2 and TRBJ2-3; possible D gene TRBD2, 7 bases. Looked up from germline, CDR1 is SGHAT and CDR2 is FQNNGV. This CDR3 has 15 amino acids. Trimming shortened V by 3 bases and J by 4 bases, and 14 bases separated the two germline ends. This CDR3 reads CASSFGGARPDTQYF. The CDR3, as DNA: TGTGCCAGCAGCTTTGGGGGGGCCCGGCCAGATACGCAGTATTTT.

The rearrangement joins TRBV14 to TRBJ2-7; 9 nucleotides line up with TRBD1. The CDR3 length is 15 residues. V trimming: 2 bases; J trimming: 2 bases; junction bases outside the gene matches: 4. Germline CDR1 is SGHDN and CDR2 is FVKESK. The CDR3 coding sequence is TGTGCCAGCAGCCAATGGGGACAGGGTACCTACGAGCAGTACTTC. This codes for CASSQWGQGTYEQYF.

The chain couples TRBV21-1 to TRBJ2-7; the table's D call, TRBD1, has no DNA check behind it. TRBV21-1 is shown as a pseudogene. The CDR3 has 17 amino acids. Here the CDR3 DNA reads TGTGCCAGCAGCAAAGCTGGGGGCAGCACCCAGATAAACGAGCAGTACTTC. Its protein is CASSKAGGSTQINEQYF.

This rearrangement joins TRBV5-4 to TRBJ2-3, with D maybe TRBD2 (7 bases). CDR1 and CDR2 from the germline V gene are SGHNT and YYREEE (reference sequence). The CDR3 totals 16 residues. V lost 1 base to trimming and J lost 5 bases, with 17 bases between them. The DNA of the CDR3 is TGTGCCAGCAGCTTGTATGGAGGGGGGGCCGGAGATACGCAGTATTTT. Residues: CASSLYGGGAGDTQYF.

The chain uses TRBV4-3 and TRBJ2-2, with D possibly TRBD1 on 5 matching bases. The germline CDR1 and CDR2 sequences are LGHNA and YSLEER. This CDR3 region has 18 residues. Trimming removed 0 bases at V and 7 bases at J, with 21 bases between. CDR3 bases: TGCGCCAGCAGCCAAGATTGGATGGGGCAGGGTAGGAACGGGGAGCTGTTTTTT. As protein: CASSQDWMGQGRNGELFF.

This clone was seen once. This rearrangement joins TRBV9 to TRBJ1-4; the D is unclear. The germline CDR1 and CDR2 sequences are SGDLS and YYNGEE. Trimming took 4 bases from V and 8 from J, leaving 15 bases between them. The CDR3 totals 14 residues. CDR3 protein: CASSPTPGKEKLFF. The CDR3 DNA reads TGTGCCAGCAGCCCCACCCCCGGGAAAGAAAAACTGTTTTTT.

The chain combines TRBV6-2 or TRBV6-3 with TRBJ2-1; TRBD1 is a possible D gene (6 bases). The V gene's germline CDR1 is MNHEY and CDR2 SVGEGT. This CDR3 spans 16 amino acids. V was pared by 1 base and J by 8 bases, with 18 bases between. The CDR3 region has the DNA TGTGCCAGCAGTTACTTATTGGGGGCCAATTCAGATGAGCAGTTCTTC. Translation gives CASSYLLGANSDEQFF.

This sequence joins TRBV11-2 and TRBJ2-1; D not resolved. Germline V gene sequence: CDR1 SGHAT, CDR2 FQNNGV. Trimming took off 2 bases at V and 4 bases at J, with 18 bases between the two ends. The CDR3 is 17 amino acids. Written as DNA, the CDR3 is TGTGCCAGCAGCTTAATCGGTATGGCGGTAACATACAATGAGCAGTTCTTC. Protein sequence: CASSLIGMAVTYNEQFF.

This clone has just one count. Compared with germline, one end of the junction differs, possibly owing to a read error. The chain carries TRBV5-1 and TRBJ1-1; D is perhaps TRBD1 (6 bases). The germline gives CDR1 SGHRS, CDR2 YFSETQ. CDR3 length: 15 amino acids. The CDR3 loop reads CASRLDSSGGTEAFF. Here the CDR3 DNA reads TGCGCCAGCAGATTGGACAGCTCCGGGGGCACTGAAGCTTTCTTT.

The chain links TRBV19 to TRBJ1-1; TRBD1 is a possible D gene (5 bases). The V end was cut by 5 bases, the J end by 4 bases, with 14 bases between. The CDR3 runs to 14 residues. Per the germline V gene, CDR1 is LNHDA and CDR2 is SQIVND (reference sequence). CDR3 protein: CASSPDGGSTEAFF. The CDR3 DNA reads as TGTGCCAGTAGTCCAGACGGGGGGAGCACTGAAGCTTTCTTT. Full variable domain (outside the CDR3, taken from reference TRBV19 and TRBJ1-1): DGGITQSPKYLFRKEGQNVTLSCEQNLNHDAMYWYRQDPGQGLRLIYYSQIVNDFQKGDIAEGYSVSREKKESFPLTVTSAQKNPTAFYLCASSPDGGSTEAFFGQGTRLTVV.

The chain recombines TRBV5-1 with TRBJ1-2, with D perhaps matching TRBD1 (5 bases). Germline CDR1 is SGHRS and CDR2 is YFSETQ. Trimming pared 1 base from V and 5 bases from J, leaving 15 bases between. The length of the CDR3 is 15 residues. The CDR3 loop reads CASSLREGRSYGYTF. The CDR3 DNA is TGCGCCAGCAGCTTGAGGGAGGGACGCAGTTATGGCTACACCTTC.

This clone was picked up one time. This sequence joins TRBV27 and TRBJ1-5; D is undetermined. Germline loops: CDR1 MNHEY, CDR2 SMNVEV (reference sequence). V was clipped by 1 base and J by 2 bases, with 6 bases between them. CDR3 length: 14 amino acids. The CDR3 reads CASSLWGGNQPQHF. In DNA form, the CDR3 reads TGTGCCAGCAGTTTATGGGGAGGCAATCAGCCCCAGCATTTT.

The chain joins TRBV19 to TRBJ1-2; D gene unclear. Germline-derived CDR1 and CDR2 are LNHDA and SQIVND (reference sequence). Trimming pared 5 bases from V and 4 bases from J, leaving 17 bases between. The CDR3 covers 15 residues. Written as DNA, the CDR3 is TGTGCCAGTAGTGGAGCGACGGGAAAAGGCTATGGCTACACCTTC. As protein: CASSGATGKGYGYTF.

The chain recombines TRBV5-4 with TRBJ2-7; tentatively, D is TRBD1 (5 bases). With 4 bases removed from V and 5 bases from J, the gap between germline ends came to 16 bases. CDR1 and CDR2 (germline): SGHNT, YYREEE (reference sequence). This CDR3 spans 14 amino acids. The CDR3 DNA reads TGTGCCAGCAGCGTACCAGGGTTAACGGACGAGCAGTACTTC. Translating gives CASSVPGLTDEQYF.